Following are 8 T cell receptor beta chains from one sample sequenced in a study of post-analysis software for immune sequencing data (dated by TCRdb to about 2015). Results the study describes overall, beyond this receptor: Patients showed significantly higher frequencies than controls for roughly 5 TRBV segments, among them TRBV5-6, TRBV5-1 and TRBV20-1.

Antigens of these TCRs are unknown. Libraries were made using PCR. The instrument given in TCRdb is Illumina HiSeq 2500. To reduce PCR and sequencing biases, unique molecular identifiers were incorporated into the TCR beta cDNA libraries. Using fastp trimming at Q25 and MiXCR clonotype assembly, TCRdb reanalyzed the public sequencing data and kept in-frame beta chains. Every entry covers one CDR3 protein and lists the most common genes and DNA from its rows. The sample table shows 750,000 to 950,000 distinct CDR3 sequences, and roughly 50% are seen once. The ten largest clones capture approximately 4.5% of the sample. The sequenced sample was blood. The receptor source for this set is a girl aged 10 to 17 with multiple sclerosis.

This chain uses TRBV10-2 with TRBJ2-3; 11 nucleotides line up with TRBD2. The length of the CDR3 is 18 residues. Germline V CDR1 and CDR2: WSHSY, SAAADI. V was clipped by 3 bases and J by 3 bases; unmatched bases: 11. CDR3: CASSDPPRASGRTDTQYF. The CDR3, as DNA: TGCGCCAGCAGTGATCCCCCTAGGGCTAGCGGGAGGACAGATACGCAGTATTTT.

The J gene is TRBJ1-2, the V gene TRBV5-6; 12 bases fit TRBD1. The ends lost 3 bases at V and 6 bases at J; junction bases unmatched: 12. Looked up from germline, CDR1 is SGHDT and CDR2 is YYEEEE. The CDR3 extends over 17 amino acids. CDR3 loop: CASSSGTGGDLGDGYTF. CDR3 sequence (DNA): TGTGCCAGCAGCTCCGGGACAGGGGGCGATTTAGGCGATGGCTACACCTTC.

The chain recombines TRBV7-3 with TRBJ2-3, with TRBD2 as a possible D gene (6 bases). This CDR3 has 15 amino acids. V shed 4 bases and J shed 0 bases, with 11 bases lying between them. Germline CDR1 is SGHTA and CDR2 is FQGTGA. The CDR3 spells CASSSSVYSTDTQYF. For the CDR3, the DNA is TGTGCCAGCAGCTCTAGCGTTTATAGCACAGATACGCAGTATTTT.

The chain joins TRBV6-5 to TRBJ2-5, with TRBD2 identical over 9 bases. CDR1 and CDR2 from the germline V gene are MNHEY and SVGAGI. V lost 0 bases to trimming and J lost 5 bases; unmatched junction nucleotides: 10. The CDR3 is 17 amino acids. CDR3 nucleotides: TGTGCCAGCAGTTACTCGATTGCAGCGGGGGGCTATGAGACCCAGTACTTC. It codes for CASSYSIAAGGYETQYF.

The chain couples TRBV15 to TRBJ1-2; the D gene is possibly TRBD1 (6 bases). The CDR3 spans 15 residues. Germline CDR1 is LNHNV and CDR2 is YYDKDF (reference sequence). Trimming shortened V by 2 bases and J by 6 bases, and 16 bases separated the two germline ends. DNA for the CDR3: TGTGCCACCAGCAGACAACAGGGTTCCCTACATGGCTACACCTTC. It specifies CATSRQQGSLHGYTF. The full variable domain, completed using reference TRBV15 and TRBJ1-2, is DAMVIQNPRYQVTQFGKPVTLSCSQTLNHNVMYWYQQKSSQAPKLLFHYYDKDFNNEADTPDNFQSRRPNTSFCFLDIRSPGLGDTAMYLCATSRQQGSLHGYTFGSGTRLTVV.

The V gene is TRBV6-1, the J gene TRBJ1-2; D gene unclear. The CDR3 has 11 residues. V was pared by 3 bases and J by 4 bases, with 3 bases between. Germline lookup yields CDR1 MNHNS and CDR2 SASEGT. The CDR3 region has the DNA TGTGCCAGCAGTGATCTCTATGGCTACACCTTC. It codes for CASSDLYGYTF.

The rearrangement uses TRBV7-9 and TRBJ2-1; no firm D call. V lost 8 bases, J lost 8 bases, and 16 bases lay in between. Germline V gives CDR1 SEHNR, CDR2 FQNEAQ (reference sequence). The CDR3 covers 13 residues. The CDR3 here is CASDEGRADEQFF. The DNA for the CDR3 is TGTGCCAGCGACGAAGGACGGGCCGATGAGCAGTTCTTC. Full variable domain (outside the CDR3, taken from reference TRBV7-9 and TRBJ2-1): DTGVSQNPRHKITKRGQNVTFRCDPISEHNRLYWYRQTLGQGPEFLTYFQNEAQLEKSRLLSDRFSAERPKGSFSTLEIQRTEQGDSAMYLCASDEGRADEQFFGPGTRLTVL.

Concerning this clonotype itself: One end of the junction fails to match germline, which may point to a read error. The chain employs TRBV7-3 and TRBJ2-2; D is unclear. There are 15 residues in the CDR3. Germline CDR1 is SGHTA and CDR2 is FQGTGA. The CDR3 sequence: CASSRESANTGELFF. For the CDR3, the DNA is TGCGCCAGCAGCCGCGAATCCGCGAACACCGGGGAGCTGTTTTTT. Variable domain in full (rest from reference TRBV7-3 and TRBJ2-2): GAGVSQTPSNKVTEKGKYVELRCDPISGHTALYWYRQSLGQGPEFLIYFQGTGAADDSGLPNDRFFAVRPEGSVSTLKIQRTERGDSAVYLCASSRESANTGELFFGEGSRLTVL.